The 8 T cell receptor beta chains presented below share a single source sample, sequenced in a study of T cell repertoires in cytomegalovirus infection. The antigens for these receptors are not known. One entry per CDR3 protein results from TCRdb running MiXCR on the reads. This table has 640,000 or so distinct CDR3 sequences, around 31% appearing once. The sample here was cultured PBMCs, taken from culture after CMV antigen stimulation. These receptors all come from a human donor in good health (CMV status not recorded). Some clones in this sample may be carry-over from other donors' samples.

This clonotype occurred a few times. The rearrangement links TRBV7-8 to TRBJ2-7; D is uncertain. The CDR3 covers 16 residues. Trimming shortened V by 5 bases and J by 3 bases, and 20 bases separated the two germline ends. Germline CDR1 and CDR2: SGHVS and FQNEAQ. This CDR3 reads CASSAQDLGLDYEQYF. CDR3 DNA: TGTGCCAGCAGCGCCCAAGATCTAGGGTTGGACTACGAGCAGTACTTC. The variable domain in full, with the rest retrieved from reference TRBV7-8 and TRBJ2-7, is GAGVSQSPRYKVAKRGQDVALRCDPISGHVSLFWYQQALGQGPEFLTYFQNEAQLDKSGLPSDRFFAERPEGSVSTLKIQRTQQEDSAVYLCASSAQDLGLDYEQYFGPGTRLTVT.

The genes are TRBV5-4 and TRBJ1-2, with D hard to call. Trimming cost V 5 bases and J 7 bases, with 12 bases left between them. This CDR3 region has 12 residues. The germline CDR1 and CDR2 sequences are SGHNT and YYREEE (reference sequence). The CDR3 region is CASSSPPSGYTF. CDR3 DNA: TGTGCCAGCAGTTCACCGCCCAGTGGCTACACCTTC.

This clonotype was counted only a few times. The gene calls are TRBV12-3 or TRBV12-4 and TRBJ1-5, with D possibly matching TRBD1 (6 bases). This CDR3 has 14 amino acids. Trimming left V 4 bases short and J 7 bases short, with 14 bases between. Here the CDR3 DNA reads TGTGCCAGCAGTTCCGGGACACGGAGACAGCCCCAGCATTTT. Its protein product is CASSSGTRRQPQHF.

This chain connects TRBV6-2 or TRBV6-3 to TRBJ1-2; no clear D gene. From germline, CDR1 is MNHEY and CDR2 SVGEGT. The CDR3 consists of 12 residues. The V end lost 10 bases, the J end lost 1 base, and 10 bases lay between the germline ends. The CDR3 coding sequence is TGTGCCACCTCTTGGGATAACTATGGCTACACCTTC. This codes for CATSWDNYGYTF.

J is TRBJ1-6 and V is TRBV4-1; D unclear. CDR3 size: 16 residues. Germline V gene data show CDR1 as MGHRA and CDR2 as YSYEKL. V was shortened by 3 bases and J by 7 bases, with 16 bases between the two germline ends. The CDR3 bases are TGCGCCAGCAGCCATCTCCGGGCGAGTGGGAATTCACCCCTCCACTTT. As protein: CASSHLRASGNSPLHF.

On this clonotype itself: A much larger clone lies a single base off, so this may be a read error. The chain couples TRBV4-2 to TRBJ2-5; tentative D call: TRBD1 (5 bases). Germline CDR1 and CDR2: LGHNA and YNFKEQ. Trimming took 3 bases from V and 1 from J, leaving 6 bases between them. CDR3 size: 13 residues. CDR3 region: CASSQDIQETQYF. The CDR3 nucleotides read TGTGCCAGCAGCCAGGACATCCAAGAGACCCAGTACTTC.

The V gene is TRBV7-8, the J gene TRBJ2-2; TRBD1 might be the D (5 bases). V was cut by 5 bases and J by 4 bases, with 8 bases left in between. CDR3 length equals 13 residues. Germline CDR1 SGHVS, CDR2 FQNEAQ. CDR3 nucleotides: TGTGCCAGCAGCGCTAGGGGCACCGGGGAGCTGTTTTTT. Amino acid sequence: CASSARGTGELFF.

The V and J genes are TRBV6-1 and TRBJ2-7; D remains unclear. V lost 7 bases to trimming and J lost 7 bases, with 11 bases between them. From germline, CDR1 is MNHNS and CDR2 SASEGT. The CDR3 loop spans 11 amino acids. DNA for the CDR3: TGTGCCAGCAAACGGGTGGAGGAGCAGTACTTC. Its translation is CASKRVEEQYF.